These T cell receptor beta chains were read from a single sample in a study of tumor-infiltrating lymphocytes in oesophageal squamous cell carcinoma. TCRdb independently ran MiXCR on the PCR reads; one entry per CDR3 protein. The top ten clones hold about 25% of a sample with tens of thousands of distinct CDR3 sequences, 38% of them seen once. Sample: esophageal tumor tissue. All receptors derive from a male donor with esophageal squamous cell carcinoma. Both conserved end residues are part of each CDR3. Fields, in order: CDR3 protein, V gene.

CASSQEGTGWADTQYF TRBV3-1
CASSYSSLKGEQFF TRBV6-5
CASSQPGQGPDTQYF TRBV4-2
CASSLSLAGGVNEQFF TRBV7-3
CATSDWQGNGYTF TRBV24-1
CASSPPGAEKLFF TRBV18
CASSPRLAQLYEQYF TRBV6-1
CASSFQGWDREQYF TRBV12-3/TRBV12-4
CASSSPSSGGVVYEQYF TRBV5-1
CASSLGGSTYNEQFF TRBV28
CASTLRFPPGPDNSPLHF TRBV28
CASSLRGDSPLHF TRBV11-3
CASIGRSNTGELFF TRBV2
CASSLREYGYTF TRBV28
CASSSIAGGPAGQYF TRBV5-4
CASSEVGISPLHF TRBV6-1
CASSLPDGNSGNTIYF TRBV7-2
CASSLSRANEQFF TRBV7-2
CATRDGNKGAQYF TRBV6-4
CASRGRDRTYEQYF TRBV12-3/TRBV12-4
CASSGDTDTQYF TRBV9
CASISRKNIQYF TRBV6-6
CSAGILSEQYF TRBV20-1
CASSPGLVGSYEQYF TRBV28
CASSLIARTRLLETQYF TRBV5-1
CASSLSYTGELFF TRBV7-2
CASSSRLAFTDTQYF TRBV7-2
CASGKAGNIGSGANVLTF TRBV7-3